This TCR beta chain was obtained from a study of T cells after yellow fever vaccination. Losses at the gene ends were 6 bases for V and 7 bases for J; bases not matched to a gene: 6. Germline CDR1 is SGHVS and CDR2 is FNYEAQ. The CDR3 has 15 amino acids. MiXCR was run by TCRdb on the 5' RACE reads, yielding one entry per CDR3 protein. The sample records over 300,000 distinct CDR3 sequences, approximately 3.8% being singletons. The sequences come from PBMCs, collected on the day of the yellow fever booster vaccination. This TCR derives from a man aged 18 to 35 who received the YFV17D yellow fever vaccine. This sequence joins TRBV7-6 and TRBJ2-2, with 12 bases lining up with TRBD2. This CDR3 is CASSMSTSGGGELFF. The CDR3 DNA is TGTGCCAGCAGTATGTCGACTAGCGGGGGCGGGGAGCTGTTTTTT.